In its sample, the clone carrying this TCR beta chain was seen a few times. The antigen is not known. The sample belongs to a study of blood T cells in healthy people across ages. Points from the study as a whole: Naive and antigen-experienced cells were not separated, limiting conclusive comparison. The unknown donor CMV status may have confounded expanded clonotype changes. Investigators viewed diversity estimates from one million T cells as underestimates, the study reported.

Then a second PCR, running about 6 to 12 cycles, was carried out with a sample-barcoded 5' primer and a J-beta primer mix. Researchers report that a template-switch adaptor with 12 random nucleotides tagged each cDNA molecule. TCRdb ran MiXCR on the 5' RACE reads and lists one entry per CDR3 protein. The sample gives some 700,000 distinct CDR3 sequences, roughly 45% of which show up once; roughly 20% is in the top ten. Material: blood. The receptor's source is a woman in her fifties or sixties in good health.

The chain's CDR3 is CASSLDSHYGYTF. The DNA of the CDR3 is TGTGCCAGCAGCTTGGATTCCCACTATGGCTACACCTTC. The chain links TRBV5-6 to TRBJ1-2; D not certain. The ends were cut back, 0 bases at V and 3 bases at J, with 6 bases in the middle. CDR1 is SGHDT and CDR2 is YYEEEE in the germline V gene. The CDR3 runs to 13 residues.